The 21 T cell receptor beta chains below were found in one sample sequenced in a study of blood T cell repertoires in COVID-19. The protocol was immunoSEQ multiplex PCR, while the TCRdb copy is restricted to in-frame clones and leaves out a portion. The table lists roughly 60,000 clones, 80% to 90% of them singletons. What was sequenced was peripheral blood. The source of these receptors is a man at least 80 years old with acute or convalescent COVID-19.

The chain employs TRBV18 and TRBJ1-5; D remains unclear. Germline V gene lookup returns CDR1 KGHSH and CDR2 LQKENI. The CDR3 has 13 residues. The germline V and J ends were trimmed by 6 bases and 3 bases, with 9 bases remaining between them. CDR3 bases: TGTGCCAGCTCTGGGCAGGACAATCAGCCCCAGCATTTT. This sequence encodes CASSGQDNQPQHF.

The chain joins TRBV4-1 to TRBJ2-3; TRBD2 is a possible D gene (6 bases). Trimming removed 1 base from V and 3 bases from J, with 14 bases in between. The length of the CDR3 is 16 residues. The V gene's germline CDR1 is MGHRA and CDR2 YSYEKL. The CDR3 sequence: CASSQVTGAGTDTQYF. Written as DNA, the CDR3 is TGCGCCAGCAGCCAAGTCACCGGGGCGGGGACAGATACGCAGTATTTT.

CDR3 sequence: CASSQHERGPTEAFF. The CDR3 DNA sequence: TGTGCCAGCAGCCAACACGAGCGGGGACCCACTGAAGCTTTCTTT. This chain uses TRBV4-2 with TRBJ1-1, with D possibly being TRBD1 (5 bases). The CDR3 runs 15 residues. Germline V gene data show CDR1 as LGHNA and CDR2 as YNFKEQ. The germline V and J ends were trimmed by 2 bases and 4 bases, with 14 bases remaining between them.

The chain joins TRBV27 to TRBJ1-1; a weak D match, TRBD1 (6 bases). V was trimmed by 6 bases and J by 0 bases, leaving 17 bases between them. CDR3 size: 16 residues. Germline V lookup: CDR1 MNHEY, CDR2 SMNVEV (reference sequence). The DNA of the CDR3 is TGTGCCAGCAGGTCATACAGGGCCGACATGAACACTGAAGCTTTCTTT. Its protein product is CASRSYRADMNTEAFF.

This clone came up a few times. V gene TRBV2 combines with J gene TRBJ1-2; a weak D match, TRBD1 (6 bases). The CDR3 totals 15 residues. Germline V gene data show CDR1 as SNHLY and CDR2 as FYNNEI. V lost 6 bases and J lost 2, with 16 bases in between. The DNA of the CDR3 is TGTGCCAGCAGGCGCACCGGGACAAGGAACTATGGCTACACCTTC. Translation gives CASRRTGTRNYGYTF.

This chain uses TRBV5-1 with TRBJ1-1; TRBD1 aligns across 10 bases. The CDR3 runs 14 residues. Germline loops: CDR1 SGHRS, CDR2 YFSETQ. V shed 3 bases, J shed 3 bases, and the junction held 2 bases outside the gene matches. CDR3 DNA sequence: TGCGCCAGCAGCTGGGGACAGGGGTACACTGAAGCTTTCTTT. Translation: CASSWGQGYTEAFF.

The genes are TRBV5-1 and TRBJ2-7; maybe TRBD2 (6 bases). Between the trimmed V and J ends, which lost 2 bases and 3 bases, there was a span of 9 bases. Germline CDR1 reads SGHRS; CDR2 reads YFSETQ. The CDR3 is 13 amino acids. This chain's CDR3 is CASSLGGNYEQYF. In DNA, the CDR3 is TGCGCCAGCAGCTTAGGAGGGAACTACGAGCAGTACTTC.

V is TRBV7-8 and J is TRBJ2-3; perhaps TRBD2 as D (6 bases). The CDR3 length is 15 residues. Germline-derived CDR1 and CDR2 are SGHVS and FQNEAQ. The ends were cut back, 5 bases at V and 3 bases at J, with 15 bases in the middle. This CDR3 reads CASSPRLVKTDTQYF. As DNA, the CDR3 is TGTGCCAGCAGCCCCAGACTAGTTAAGACAGATACGCAGTATTTT.

V is TRBV4-2 and J is TRBJ2-2; 7 nucleotides align to TRBD1. Germline CDR1 reads LGHNA; CDR2 reads YNFKEQ. There are 17 residues in the CDR3. V was pared by 1 base and J by 0 bases, with 5 bases of the junction left unmatched. Written as DNA, the CDR3 is TGTGCCAGCAGCCAAGTCCCGACAGGGACGAACACCGGGGAGCTGTTTTTT. Its translation is CASSQVPTGTNTGELFF.

The rearrangement uses TRBV4-1 and TRBJ1-1, with a weak D call TRBD1 (5 bases). The V gene lost 0 bases and the J gene lost 6 bases, with 14 bases spanning the gap. CDR1 MGHRA and CDR2 YSYEKL come from the germline V gene. The CDR3 is 15 residues long. The CDR3 nucleotides read TGCGCCAGCAGCCAAGATCGGAGGGACGCGGCTGAAGCTTTCTTT. Residues: CASSQDRRDAAEAFF.

This clone has a single count. The CDR3 spells CASSPGGNGHEKLFF. CDR3 nucleotide sequence: TGTGCCAGCTCACCGGGAGGGAATGGACATGAAAAACTGTTTTTT. The J gene is TRBJ1-4, the V gene TRBV18; no definite D call. The CDR3 totals 15 residues. CDR1 is KGHSH and CDR2 is LQKENI in the germline V gene. Trimming took 3 bases from V and 6 from J, leaving 14 bases between them.

The V call is TRBV13, the J call TRBJ1-1, with D possibly matching TRBD1 (5 bases). The CDR3 has 15 amino acids. Germline V gene lookup returns CDR1 PRHDT and CDR2 FYEKMQ (reference sequence). The V end was cut by 3 bases, the J end by 4 bases, with 15 bases between. CDR3: CASSFRGILGTEAFF. For the CDR3, the DNA is TGTGCCAGCAGCTTTCGGGGGATTCTCGGCACTGAAGCTTTCTTT.

The chain recombines TRBV18 with TRBJ2-5; 8 nucleotides match TRBD2. The CDR3 is made up of 15 amino acids. CDR1 is KGHSH, CDR2 LQKENI, per germline. Trimming took 0 bases from V and 4 from J; bases not matched to a gene: 4. The CDR3 DNA is TGTGCCAGCTCACCACCGTCCGCGGGGGGAGAGACCCAGTACTTC. Translated, it gives CASSPPSAGGETQYF.

This sequence joins TRBV11-3 and TRBJ2-7, with 8 bases matching TRBD2. Trimming took 4 bases from V and 4 from J; bases not matched to a gene: 18. Germline-derived CDR1 and CDR2 are SGHNT and YENEEA. This CDR3 is 18 amino acids long. The CDR3 DNA reads as TGTGCCAGCAGCTCTACTAGCGGAGGGGTGGGATCGGTTTACGAGCAGTACTTC. Its translation: CASSSTSGGVGSVYEQYF.

This clone turned up a few times. CDR3 nucleotides: TGTGCCAGCAGTTTACACCTTGGGGGGATGGCTTTCTTT. Translated: CASSLHLGGMAFF. The chain joins TRBV12-3 or TRBV12-4 to TRBJ1-1, with D maybe TRBD1 (5 bases). Trimming shortened V by 2 bases and J by 11 bases, and 15 bases separated the two germline ends. The CDR3 contains 13 residues.

The genes are TRBV2 and TRBJ2-4; 8 bases are a match to TRBD1. The CDR3 totals 16 residues. Germline trimming cut 4 bases from V and 0 bases from J; bases unmatched to any gene: 5. In germline, CDR1 is SNHLY, CDR2 FYNNEI. CDR3 region: CASSGGQGIAKNIQYF. CDR3 nucleotides: TGTGCCAGCAGTGGCGGACAGGGAATAGCCAAAAACATTCAGTACTTC.

This clone was detected once. The chain links TRBV9 to TRBJ2-2; 7 bases map to TRBD2. The CDR3 consists of 14 residues. V shed 5 bases, J shed 5 bases, and the junction held 6 bases outside the gene matches. Germline CDR1 is SGDLS and CDR2 is YYNGEE. Here the CDR3 DNA reads TGTGCCAGCAGGGTACTAGCGAGAACCGGGGAGCTGTTTTTT. It translates to CASRVLARTGELFF.

The V gene is TRBV10-3, the J gene TRBJ1-1; tentative D call: TRBD1 (5 bases). The CDR3 loop spans 15 amino acids. V was shortened by 6 bases and J by 1 base, with 15 bases between the two germline ends. Germline V gene data show CDR1 as ENHRY and CDR2 as SYGVKD. This CDR3 is CAIRETDTANTEAFF. The CDR3, as DNA: TGTGCCATCAGGGAGACGGACACTGCGAACACTGAAGCTTTCTTT.

This chain joins TRBV25-1 and TRBJ2-7; D is possibly TRBD1 (6 bases). The germline V gene encodes CDR1 MGHDK and CDR2 SYGVNS. There are 16 residues in the CDR3. Trimming stripped 3 bases from V and 2 bases from J, with 17 bases between. The CDR3 sequence is CASSDARTVGTYEQYF. The CDR3 DNA sequence: TGTGCCAGCAGTGATGCTCGGACAGTTGGGACCTACGAGCAGTACTTC.

V usage is TRBV24-1 and J usage is TRBJ1-5, with D perhaps TRBD1 (6 bases). The CDR3 has 15 amino acids. Germline loops: CDR1 KGHDR, CDR2 SFDVKD. V was cut by 5 bases and J by 0 bases, with 10 bases left in between. The CDR3 loop reads CATSAGHGSNQPQHF. The CDR3 bases are TGTGCCACCAGTGCGGGACATGGTAGCAATCAGCCCCAGCATTTT.

This rearrangement joins TRBV5-6 to TRBJ2-7, with 7 nucleotides matching TRBD1. Per the germline V gene, CDR1 is SGHDT and CDR2 is YYEEEE. The CDR3 contains 13 residues. V lost 4 bases and J lost 4; bases outside the gene matches: 5. The chain's CDR3 is CASSTPTGYEQYF. CDR3 DNA: TGTGCCAGCAGCACGCCGACAGGGTACGAGCAGTACTTC.